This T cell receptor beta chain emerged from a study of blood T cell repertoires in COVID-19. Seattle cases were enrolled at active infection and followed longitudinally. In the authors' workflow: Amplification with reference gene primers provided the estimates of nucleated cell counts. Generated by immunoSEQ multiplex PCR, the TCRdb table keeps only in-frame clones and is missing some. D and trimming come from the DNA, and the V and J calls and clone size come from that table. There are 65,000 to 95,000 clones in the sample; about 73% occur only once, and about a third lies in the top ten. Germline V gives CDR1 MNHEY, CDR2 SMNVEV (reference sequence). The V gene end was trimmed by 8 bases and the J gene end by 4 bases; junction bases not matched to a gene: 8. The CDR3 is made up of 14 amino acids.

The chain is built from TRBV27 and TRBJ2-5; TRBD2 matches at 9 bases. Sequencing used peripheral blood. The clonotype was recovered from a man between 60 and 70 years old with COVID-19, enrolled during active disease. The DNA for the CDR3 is TGTGCCAGCGCCCTGCTAGCGGGATTAGAGACCCAGTACTTC. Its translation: CASALLAGLETQYF.